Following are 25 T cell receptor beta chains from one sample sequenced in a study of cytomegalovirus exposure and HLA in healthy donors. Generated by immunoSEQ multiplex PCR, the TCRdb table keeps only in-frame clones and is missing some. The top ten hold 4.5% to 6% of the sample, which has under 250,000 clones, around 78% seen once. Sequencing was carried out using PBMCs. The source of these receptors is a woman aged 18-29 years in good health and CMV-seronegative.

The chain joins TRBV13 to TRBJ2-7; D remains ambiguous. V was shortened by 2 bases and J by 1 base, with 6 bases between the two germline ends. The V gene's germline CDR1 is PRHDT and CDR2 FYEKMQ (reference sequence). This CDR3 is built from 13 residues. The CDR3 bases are TGTGCCAGCAGCTTATCCCGGTCCTACGAGCAGTACTTC. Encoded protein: CASSLSRSYEQYF.

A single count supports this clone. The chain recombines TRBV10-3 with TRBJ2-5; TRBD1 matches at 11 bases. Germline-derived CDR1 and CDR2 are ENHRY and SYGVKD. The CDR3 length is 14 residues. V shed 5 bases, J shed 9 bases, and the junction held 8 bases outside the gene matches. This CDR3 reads CAISMDRGQGAQYF. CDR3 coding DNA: TGTGCCATCAGTATGGACAGGGGACAGGGGGCCCAGTACTTC.

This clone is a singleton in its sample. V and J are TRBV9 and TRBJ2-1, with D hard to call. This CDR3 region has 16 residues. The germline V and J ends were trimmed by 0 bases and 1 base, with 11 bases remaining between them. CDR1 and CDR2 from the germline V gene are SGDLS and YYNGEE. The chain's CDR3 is CASSVVSGGSYNEQFF. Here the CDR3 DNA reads TGTGCCAGCAGCGTAGTTTCCGGTGGGTCCTACAATGAGCAGTTCTTC.

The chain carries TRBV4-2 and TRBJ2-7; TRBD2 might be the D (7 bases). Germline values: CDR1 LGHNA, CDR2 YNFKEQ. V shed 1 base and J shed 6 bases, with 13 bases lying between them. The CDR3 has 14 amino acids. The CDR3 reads CASSQGTGGVEQYF. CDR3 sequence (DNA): TGTGCCAGCAGCCAAGGAACGGGGGGCGTCGAGCAGTACTTC.

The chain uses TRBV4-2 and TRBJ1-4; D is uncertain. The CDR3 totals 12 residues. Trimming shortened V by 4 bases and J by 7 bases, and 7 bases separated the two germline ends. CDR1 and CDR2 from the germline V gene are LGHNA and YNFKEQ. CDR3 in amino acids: CASSPWGEKLFF. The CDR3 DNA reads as TGTGCCAGCAGCCCTTGGGGTGAAAAACTGTTTTTT.

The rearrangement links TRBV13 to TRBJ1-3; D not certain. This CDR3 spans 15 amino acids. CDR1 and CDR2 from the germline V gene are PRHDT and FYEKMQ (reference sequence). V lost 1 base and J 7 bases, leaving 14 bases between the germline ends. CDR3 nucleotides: TGTGCCAGCAGCTTAGAATCCGGGCCTTGGAACACCATATATTTT. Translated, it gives CASSLESGPWNTIYF.

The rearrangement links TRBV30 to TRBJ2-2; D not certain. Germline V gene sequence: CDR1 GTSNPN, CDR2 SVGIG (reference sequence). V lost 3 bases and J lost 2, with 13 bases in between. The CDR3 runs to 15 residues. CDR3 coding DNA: TGTGCCTGGAGGTGGGTCCAGAGCAACACCGGGGAGCTGTTTTTT. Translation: CAWRWVQSNTGELFF. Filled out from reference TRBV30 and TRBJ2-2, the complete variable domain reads SQTIHQWPATLVQPVGSPLSLECTVEGTSNPNLYWYRQAAGRGLQLLFYSVGIGQISSEVPQNLSASRPQDRQFILSSKKLLLSDSGFYLCAWRWVQSNTGELFFGEGSRLTVL.

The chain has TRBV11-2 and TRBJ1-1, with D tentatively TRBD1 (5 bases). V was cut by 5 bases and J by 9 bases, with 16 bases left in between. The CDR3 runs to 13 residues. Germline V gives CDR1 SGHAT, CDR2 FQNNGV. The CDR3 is CASSPTTQGKAFF. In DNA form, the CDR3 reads TGTGCCAGCAGCCCCACAACCCAGGGTAAAGCTTTCTTT.

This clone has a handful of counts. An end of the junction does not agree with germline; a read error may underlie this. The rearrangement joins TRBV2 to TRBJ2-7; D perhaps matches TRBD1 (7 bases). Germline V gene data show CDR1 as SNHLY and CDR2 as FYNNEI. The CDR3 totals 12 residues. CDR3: CASSEGAGQLRF. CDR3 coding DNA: TGTGCCAGCAGTGAGGGGGCGGGACAGCTCCGTTTC.

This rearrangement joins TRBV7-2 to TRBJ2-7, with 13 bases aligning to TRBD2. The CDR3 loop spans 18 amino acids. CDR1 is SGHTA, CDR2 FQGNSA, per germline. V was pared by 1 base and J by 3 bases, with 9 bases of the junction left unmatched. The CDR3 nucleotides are TGTGCCAGCAGCTTAGGACTAGCGGGAGGTTGGAAGGGCTACGAGCAGTACTTC. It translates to CASSLGLAGGWKGYEQYF.

The DNA of the CDR3 is TGTGCCAGCAGTAACAGGGGCCAGCCCCAGCATTTT. As protein: CASSNRGQPQHF. V usage is TRBV27 and J usage is TRBJ1-5; 7 bases align to TRBD1. CDR1 and CDR2 from the germline V gene are MNHEY and SMNVEV (reference sequence). This CDR3 is 12 amino acids long. V shed 5 bases, J shed 7 bases, and the junction held 2 bases outside the gene matches.

The chain's CDR3 is CASSDPPGTGVPGAQYF. The CDR3 bases are TGTGCCAGCAGTGACCCACCCGGGACAGGGGTCCCCGGGGCCCAGTACTTC. The V call is TRBV6-1, the J call TRBJ2-5, with 10 bases that match TRBD1. J lost 9 bases, V lost 3 bases, and 16 bases had no gene match. This CDR3 comprises 17 residues. Per germline, CDR1 MNHNS and CDR2 SASEGT.

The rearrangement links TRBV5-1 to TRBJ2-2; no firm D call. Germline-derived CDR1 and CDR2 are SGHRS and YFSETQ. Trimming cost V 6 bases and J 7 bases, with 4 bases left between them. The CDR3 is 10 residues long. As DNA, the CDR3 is TGCGCCAGCATCCACGGGGAGCTGTTTTTT. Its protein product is CASIHGELFF.

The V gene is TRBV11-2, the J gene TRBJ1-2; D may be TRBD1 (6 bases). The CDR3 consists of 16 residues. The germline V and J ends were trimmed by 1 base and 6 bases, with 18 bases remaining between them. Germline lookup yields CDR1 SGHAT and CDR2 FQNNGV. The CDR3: CASSLAPGQPGDGYTF. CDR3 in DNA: TGTGCCAGCAGCTTAGCCCCCGGACAGCCCGGGGATGGCTACACCTTC.

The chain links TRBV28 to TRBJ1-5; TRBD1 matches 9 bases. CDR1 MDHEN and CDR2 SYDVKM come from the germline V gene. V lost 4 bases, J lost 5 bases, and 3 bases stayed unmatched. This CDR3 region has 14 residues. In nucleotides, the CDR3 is TGTGCCAGCAGTTCGGGACAGGGATATCAGCCCCAGCATTTT. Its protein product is CASSSGQGYQPQHF.

The CDR3 region has the DNA TGTGCCAGCAGTGGAGGTGCAGGGGCCCTTTATAGCAATCAGCCCCAGCATTTT. Translation gives CASSGGAGALYSNQPQHF. The chain is built from TRBV7-9 and TRBJ1-5, with D tentatively TRBD1 (6 bases). Germline V gene lookup returns CDR1 SEHNR and CDR2 FQNEAQ (reference sequence). V gave up 6 bases and J gave up 0 bases, with 21 bases separating them. The CDR3 is 18 residues long.

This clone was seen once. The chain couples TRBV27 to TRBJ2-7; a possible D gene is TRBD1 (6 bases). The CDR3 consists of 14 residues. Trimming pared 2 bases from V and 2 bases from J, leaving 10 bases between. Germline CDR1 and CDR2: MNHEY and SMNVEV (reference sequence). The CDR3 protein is CASSLQGYAYEQYF. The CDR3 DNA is TGTGCCAGCAGTTTACAGGGGTATGCCTACGAGCAGTACTTC.

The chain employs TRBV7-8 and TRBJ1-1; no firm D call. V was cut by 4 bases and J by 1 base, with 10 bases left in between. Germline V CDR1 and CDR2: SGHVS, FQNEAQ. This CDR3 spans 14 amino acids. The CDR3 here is CASSSSRRNTEAFF. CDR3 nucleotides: TGTGCCAGCAGCTCCAGCAGGCGGAACACTGAAGCTTTCTTT.

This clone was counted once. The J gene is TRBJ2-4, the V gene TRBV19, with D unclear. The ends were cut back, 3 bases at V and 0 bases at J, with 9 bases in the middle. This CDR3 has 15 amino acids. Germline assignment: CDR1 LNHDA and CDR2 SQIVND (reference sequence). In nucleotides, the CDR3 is TGTGCCAGTAGTATCCCCCTGAGAGCCAAAAACATTCAGTACTTC. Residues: CASSIPLRAKNIQYF.

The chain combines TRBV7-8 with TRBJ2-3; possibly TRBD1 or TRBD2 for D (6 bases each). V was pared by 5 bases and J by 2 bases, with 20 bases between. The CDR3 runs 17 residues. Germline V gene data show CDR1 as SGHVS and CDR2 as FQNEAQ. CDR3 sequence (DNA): TGTGCCAGCAGCCTCCTATCGGGGGCGATTAACACAGATACGCAGTATTTT. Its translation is CASSLLSGAINTDTQYF.

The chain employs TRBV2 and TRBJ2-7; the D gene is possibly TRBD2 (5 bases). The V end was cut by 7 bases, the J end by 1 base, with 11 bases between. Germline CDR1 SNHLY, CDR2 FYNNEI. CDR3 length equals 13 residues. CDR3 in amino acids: CASKKDSSYEQYF. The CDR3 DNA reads TGTGCCAGCAAAAAGGACTCTTCCTACGAGCAGTACTTC.

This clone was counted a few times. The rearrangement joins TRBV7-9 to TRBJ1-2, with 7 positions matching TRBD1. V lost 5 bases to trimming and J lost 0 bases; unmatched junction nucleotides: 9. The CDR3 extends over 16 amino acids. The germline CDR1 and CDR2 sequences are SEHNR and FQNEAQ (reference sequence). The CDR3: CASSRGDRAPNYGYTF. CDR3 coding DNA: TGTGCCAGCAGCAGGGGCGACAGGGCGCCTAACTATGGCTACACCTTC. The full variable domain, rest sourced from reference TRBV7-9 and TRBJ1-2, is DTGVSQNPRHKITKRGQNVTFRCDPISEHNRLYWYRQTLGQGPEFLTYFQNEAQLEKSRLLSDRFSAERPKGSFSTLEIQRTEQGDSAMYLCASSRGDRAPNYGYTFGSGTRLTVV.

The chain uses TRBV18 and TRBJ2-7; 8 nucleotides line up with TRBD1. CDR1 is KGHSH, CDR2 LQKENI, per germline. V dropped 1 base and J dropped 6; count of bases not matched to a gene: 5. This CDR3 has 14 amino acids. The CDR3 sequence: CASSPLDRGVEQYF. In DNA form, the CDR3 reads TGTGCCAGCTCACCACTTGACAGGGGAGTCGAGCAGTACTTC.

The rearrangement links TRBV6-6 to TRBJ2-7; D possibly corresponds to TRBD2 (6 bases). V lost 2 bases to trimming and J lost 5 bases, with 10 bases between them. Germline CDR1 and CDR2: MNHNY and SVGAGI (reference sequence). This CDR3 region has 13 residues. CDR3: CASSYGAGHEQYF. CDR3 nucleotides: TGTGCCAGCAGTTACGGGGCGGGGCACGAGCAGTACTTC.

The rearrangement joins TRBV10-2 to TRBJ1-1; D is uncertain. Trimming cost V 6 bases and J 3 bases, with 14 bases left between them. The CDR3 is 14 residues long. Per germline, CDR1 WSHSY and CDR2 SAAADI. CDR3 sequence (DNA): TGCGCCAGCAGCCGACGGGTATCGGACACTGAAGCTTTCTTT. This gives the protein CASSRRVSDTEAFF.